The TCR beta chain described here comes from a study of CD8+ T cells in alopecia areata. Overall study context: Treatment with tofacitinib (6 to 18 months) was followed by 6 months off drug.

TCR sequencing used cDNA made by reverse transcription of extracted RNA. Clones were read by immunoSEQ multiplex PCR, and TCRdb kept only the in-frame ones, dropping some. The sample has approximately 210,000 clones, less than 65% seen once. Treatment noted: oral pan-JAK inhibitor, 5-10 mg twice daily. This specimen was CD4+ T cells sorted from blood, taken at week 24, from a patient treated with tofacitinib. This receptor was taken from a human donor with alopecia areata.

The CDR3 sequence is CASSLDVVNYEQYF. The CDR3 DNA reads as TGTGCCAGCAGCTTAGATGTCGTAAACTACGAGCAGTACTTC. This chain connects TRBV7-9 to TRBJ2-7; D gene ambiguous. Per the germline V gene, CDR1 is SEHNR and CDR2 is FQNEAQ (reference sequence). This CDR3 region has 14 residues. Trimming cost V 1 base and J 3 bases, with 10 bases left between them.